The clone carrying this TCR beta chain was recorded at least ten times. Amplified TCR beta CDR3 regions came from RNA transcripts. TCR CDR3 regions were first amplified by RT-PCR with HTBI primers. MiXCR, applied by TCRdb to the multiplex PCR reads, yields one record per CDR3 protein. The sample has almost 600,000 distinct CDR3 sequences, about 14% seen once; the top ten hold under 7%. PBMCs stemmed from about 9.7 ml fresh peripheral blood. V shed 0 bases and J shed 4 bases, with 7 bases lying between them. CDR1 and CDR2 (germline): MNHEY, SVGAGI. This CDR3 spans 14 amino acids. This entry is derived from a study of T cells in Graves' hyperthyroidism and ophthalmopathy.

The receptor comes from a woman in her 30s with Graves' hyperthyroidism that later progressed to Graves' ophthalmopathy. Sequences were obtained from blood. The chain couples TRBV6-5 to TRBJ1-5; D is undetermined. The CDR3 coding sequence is TGTGCCAGCAGTTACTCGCCGTCAAATCAGCCCCAGCATTTT. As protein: CASSYSPSNQPQHF.